This T cell receptor beta chain is from a study of control samples from healthy donors and cancer patients. The data were produced by immunoSEQ multiplex PCR, yet TCRdb's version contains in-frame clones alone and is incomplete. The sample holds some 120,000 clones, 85% to 95% seen once. CDR1 and CDR2 from the germline V gene are MNHNS and SASEGT. The V end was cut by 2 bases, the J end by 7 bases, with 11 bases between. The CDR3 consists of 14 residues. What was sequenced was blood. The chain is built from TRBV6-1 and TRBJ1-4; D uncertain. This TCR derives from a man in his thirties or forties in good health. The CDR3 sequence is CASSELVSPEKLFF. In DNA form, the CDR3 reads TGTGCCAGCAGTGAATTGGTCAGTCCTGAAAAACTGTTTTTT.